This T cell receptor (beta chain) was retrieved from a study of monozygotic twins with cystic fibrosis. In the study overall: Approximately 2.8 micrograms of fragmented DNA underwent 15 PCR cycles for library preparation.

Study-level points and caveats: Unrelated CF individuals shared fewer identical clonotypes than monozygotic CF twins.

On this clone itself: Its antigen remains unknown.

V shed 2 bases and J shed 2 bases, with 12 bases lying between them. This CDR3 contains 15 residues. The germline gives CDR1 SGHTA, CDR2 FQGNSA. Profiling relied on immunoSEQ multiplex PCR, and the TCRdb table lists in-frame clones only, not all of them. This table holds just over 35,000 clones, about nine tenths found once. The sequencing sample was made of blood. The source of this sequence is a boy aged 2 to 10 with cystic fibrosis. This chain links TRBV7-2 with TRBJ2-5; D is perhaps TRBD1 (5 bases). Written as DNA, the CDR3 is TGTGCCAGCAGCTTATGGGCAGGGCGACAAGAGACCCAGTACTTC. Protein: CASSLWAGRQETQYF.